This T cell receptor (beta chain) was retrieved from a study of T cell responses to AZD1222 COVID-19 vaccine (dated by TCRdb to the early 2020s). Describing the broader study: AZD1222 recipients given second doses at about 4 weeks or at about 12 weeks were pooled, since spike-specific TCR depth and breadth were not found to differ between the two schedules. A total of just over 230 trial participants underwent TCR sequencing, of whom 200 to 220 had received two doses of AZD1222 and 26 had received two doses of the MenACWY control vaccine. Trial participants were enrolled by age into subgroups of 18-55, 56-69 and 70-plus years, and around 140, 26 and 57 TCR-sequenced participants, respectively, were included in these subgroups.

The CDR3 regions of human TCRbeta chains were subjected to immunosequencing. The paper's processing steps were these. TCRs in the repertoires were compared against a reference library of SARS-CoV-2-specific TCRs that had been generated with the MIRA antigen-specificity platform. Breadth was defined as the fraction of unique TCRs that were SARS-CoV-2-associated, and depth was defined as the fraction of total T cells that were SARS-CoV-2-associated. Using the MIRA data, each spike-specific TCR was assigned both to the spike region to which the TCR was reactive and to a CD4 or CD8 class. Log10-transformed breadth and depth values were compared by one-way ANOVA with Sidak's multiple comparisons tests. TCRdb limited this immuneACCESS table to in-frame rearrangements with V and J called. A share of clones is missing; checked studies link under half to unresolved V genes, and the rest is unexplained. V, J and clone size were drawn from that table, and D and trimming were deduced from the DNA. This sample is represented by 100,000 to 150,000 clones; about 92% of them were singletons. The top ten hold over 0.95% of the sample.

Overall study results and their limits: The vaccine-associated CD4 TCRs covered the entire spike protein, and the dominant responses fell in regions 160-218 and 743-854. Participants were mostly white British, with more females than males. The authors suggested clonal diversity may have been underestimated. Conclusions about previously exposed vaccinees were limited because only six or seven AZD1222 recipients were SARS-CoV-2 seropositive at baseline. Reportedly, almost half of the unique spike-specific TCRs recognized epitopes lying outside the regions that are mutated in the B.1.351 and B.1.1.7 variants. Because no samples from the day 14 peak response were available, repertoires could be characterized only after the peak T cell response. Spike-specific TCR breadth and depth rose significantly after two AZD1222 doses compared with day 0 and with MenACWY recipients. The 56-69-year group was small, and its depth increase did not reach significance, likely because of low power.

To note about this clone: The clone's antigen remains unknown. Base qualities are not at hand, and no much larger clone is one base apart.

Counted from cysteine to phenylalanine, this CDR3 has 15 amino acids. Only the CDR3 region is kept as DNA, spanning 45 bases read in frame from base 1. The V end gives up 3 bases and the J end 5 bases, leaving 8 bases in the junction not matched to a gene. Looking up the germline V gene yields CDR1 SGHTA and CDR2 FQGTGA. The label giving this sample's time point can be read as: baseline before first vaccination. Samples from vaccinated people were obtained from the UK trials COV001 and COV002, which included a single-blind randomized controlled phase 2/3 trial of AZD1222 (ChAdOx1 nCoV-19) in healthy adults. For TCRbeta chain sequencing, PBMC samples from trial participants were taken at day 0 and at day 28 after the second dose.

Material: peripheral blood, obtained on day 0 of AZD1222 vaccination. This clonotype originated in an adult in good health. This chain joins TRBV7-3 to TRBJ2-5; 8 middle bases align to TRBD2. The CDR3 amino acid sequence is: CASSFAGLAGETQYF. The DNA is as follows: TGTGCCAGCAGCTTCGCCGGACTAGCCGGGGAGACCCAGTACTTC.